This TCR beta chain was captured in a study of ipilimumab plus nivolumab after autologous stem cell transplantation (dated by TCRdb to about 2021). For context, the study as a whole: A median of roughly five ipilimumab doses and roughly eight nivolumab doses was received by trial patients. Thirty-five patients made up the trial's intent-to-treat population. The myeloma cohort included high-risk transplant-naive patients and patients relapsing within 3 years of a first autologous transplant. Patients undergoing autologous transplant for high-risk diffuse large B cell lymphoma, mature T cell lymphoma, or multiple myeloma were enrolled in the trial.

CDR3 length: 13 amino acids, cysteine to phenylalanine. Left in the record is the CDR3 DNA by itself, 39 bases read in frame from the first base. CDR1 is given as MNHEY and CDR2 as SVGAGI, both from the germline V gene. V is reduced by 6 bases and J by 11 bases, leaving a spacing of 19 bases between them. About this clone: The clone's antigen remains unknown. No qualities accompany the bases; no much larger clone lies one base away.

Study-wide findings and limitations: Per the authors, a biologic rationale for further study of the post-transplant checkpoint inhibition approach was offered by T cell receptor repertoire, regulatory T cell phenotype and gut microbiota profiles. Combined checkpoint inhibition as post-transplant consolidation was concluded by the authors to appear tolerable.

Ipilimumab was given at 1 mg/kg intravenously on day 1 of selected weeks, and checkpoint therapy started 14 to 28 days after autologous transplant. Nivolumab was administered at 3 mg/kg intravenously on day 1 of weeks 1, 4, 7, 10, and every two weeks through week 26. This Phase Ib clinical trial tested ipilimumab plus nivolumab, a combined checkpoint inhibition, as consolidation after autologous stem cell transplantation. Library creation used the immunoSEQ multiplex PCR assay. What TCRdb holds here is the immuneACCESS table cut down to in-frame rearrangements. Part of the clones is not present; checked against another copy, under half of the missing clones reflect an unresolved V gene, and the others are unexplained. This sample holds some 44,000 clones; approximately 90% were observed only once. The ten top clones hold nearly 0.9% of the sample.

The sequencing here drew on PBMCs, taken in a trial of ipilimumab plus nivolumab as post-transplant consolidation. The receptor chain draws on TRBV6-5 and TRBJ1-1; the D gene assignment is ambiguous. The origin of this receptor is a male donor with multiple myeloma. This receptor has the CDR3 CASSPTVMDAAFF. In nucleotides, the sequence is TGTGCCAGCAGCCCCACGGTGATGGATGCGGCTTTCTTT.